The 27 T cell receptor beta chains presented below share a single source sample, sequenced in a study of blood T cell repertoires in COVID-19. The protocol was immunoSEQ multiplex PCR, while the TCRdb copy is restricted to in-frame clones and leaves out a portion. The sample has hundreds of thousands of clones; around 89% are singletons. Sample: peripheral blood. These receptors were collected from a woman aged 40 to 50 with COVID-19, enrolled during active disease.

This chain's CDR3 is CASSVGGKAGVIYEQYF. The DNA of the CDR3 is TGTGCCAGCAGCGTAGGGGGAAAAGCGGGAGTGATCTACGAGCAGTACTTC. The gene calls are TRBV9 and TRBJ2-7, with 8 positions matching TRBD2. The CDR3 totals 17 residues. Germline V gene data show CDR1 as SGDLS and CDR2 as YYNGEE. V was pared by 0 bases and J by 3 bases, with 11 bases of the junction left unmatched.

CDR3 loop: CASSLAPTGTGTSSYEQYF. Here the CDR3 DNA reads TGTGCCAGCAGCTTAGCTCCCACGGGGACAGGGACAAGCTCCTACGAGCAGTACTTC. The V call is TRBV7-6, the J call TRBJ2-7; 9 bases agree with TRBD1. V lost 0 bases to trimming and J lost 0 bases; unmatched junction nucleotides: 12. CDR3 length: 19 amino acids. Germline assignment: CDR1 SGHVS and CDR2 FNYEAQ.

V gene TRBV7-3 combines with J gene TRBJ1-1; weak D call: TRBD1 (6 bases). In germline, CDR1 is SGHTA, CDR2 FQGTGA. CDR3 length: 15 amino acids. The ends were cut back, 5 bases at V and 1 base at J, with 14 bases in the middle. The DNA of the CDR3 is TGTGCCAGCAGCCCTATCTTAGGGGGGAACACTGAAGCTTTCTTT. Its protein is CASSPILGGNTEAFF.

This sequence joins TRBV15 and TRBJ2-7; a weak D match, TRBD2 (6 bases). Trimming stripped 5 bases from V and 5 bases from J, with 13 bases between. Germline V gene data show CDR1 as LNHNV and CDR2 as YYDKDF (reference sequence). This CDR3 is built from 13 residues. This chain's CDR3 is CATSPPASDEQYF. The CDR3 bases are TGTGCCACCAGCCCCCCAGCTAGCGACGAGCAGTACTTC. Based on the CDR3 plus reference TRBV15 and TRBJ2-7, the full variable domain is DAMVIQNPRYQVTQFGKPVTLSCSQTLNHNVMYWYQQKSSQAPKLLFHYYDKDFNNEADTPDNFQSRRPNTSFCFLDIRSPGLGDTAMYLCATSPPASDEQYFGPGTRLTVT.

V is TRBV7-9 and J is TRBJ2-3, with D perhaps matching TRBD2 (6 bases). Germline CDR1 SEHNR, CDR2 FQNEAQ (reference sequence). The CDR3 runs to 17 residues. V lost 5 bases, J lost 5 bases, and 23 bases lay in between. The CDR3 is CASSPPLRGTQLDTQYF. The CDR3 DNA reads TGTGCCAGCAGCCCCCCCCTCCGAGGGACTCAACTAGATACGCAGTATTTT.

V and J are TRBV4-1 and TRBJ1-2; a weak D match, TRBD1 (5 bases). The CDR3 is made up of 15 amino acids. Germline V CDR1 and CDR2: MGHRA, YSYEKL. V lost 0 bases and J lost 7, with 15 bases in between. DNA for the CDR3: TGCGCCAGCAGCCAAGATCGAGGAGGGGATGCTGGCTACACCTTC. It yields the protein CASSQDRGGDAGYTF.

The rearrangement uses TRBV5-1 and TRBJ1-1, with TRBD1 as a possible D gene (5 bases). Trimming took 5 bases from V and 1 from J, leaving 12 bases between them. CDR3 length: 14 amino acids. In germline, CDR1 is SGHRS, CDR2 YFSETQ. Here the CDR3 DNA reads TGCGCCAGCAGGCGGGGACCCCCGAACACTGAAGCTTTCTTT. Translation: CASRRGPPNTEAFF.

The chain is built from TRBV20-1 and TRBJ1-4; no definite D call. The CDR3 consists of 13 residues. Trimming took off 3 bases at V and 11 bases at J, with 16 bases between the two ends. The germline gives CDR1 DFQATT, CDR2 SNEGSKA (reference sequence). This chain's CDR3 is CSASEPSSGKLFF. CDR3 bases: TGCAGTGCTAGTGAGCCTTCCTCGGGGAAACTGTTTTTT.

This chain connects TRBV3-1 (or the pseudogene TRBV3-2) to TRBJ2-1, with 9 bases lining up with TRBD2. The CDR3 sequence is 15 residues long. The germline V gene has CDR1 LGHDT and CDR2 YNNKEL (reference sequence). The J segment lost 5 bases and the V segment lost 4 bases, leaving 6 bases of the junction unmatched. The CDR3 loop reads CASSLRLAVNNEQFF. The CDR3 nucleotides read TGTGCCAGCAGCCTCCGACTAGCGGTGAACAATGAGCAGTTCTTC.

J is TRBJ1-5 and V is TRBV19; 7 nucleotides align to TRBD1. The CDR3 is 15 amino acids. With V trimmed by 2 bases and J by 3 bases, 4 bases remained unmatched. The germline CDR1 and CDR2 sequences are LNHDA and SQIVND (reference sequence). DNA of the CDR3: TGTGCCAGTAGTATAAGGGGGCGGCTCAATCAGCCCCAGCATTTT. Encoded protein: CASSIRGRLNQPQHF.

The gene calls are TRBV29-1 and TRBJ1-4; 8 nucleotides line up with TRBD1. Trimming at V came to 5 bases and at J to 8 bases, leaving 4 bases not matched to a gene. This CDR3 is built from 12 residues. The germline V gene encodes CDR1 SQVTM and CDR2 ANQGSEA. The CDR3 protein is CSVSRTGEKLFF. The CDR3 DNA is TGCAGCGTTTCCCGGACAGGGGAAAAACTGTTTTTT.

The gene calls are TRBV5-1 and TRBJ1-1, with unresolved D. The CDR3 has 16 residues. Germline values: CDR1 SGHRS, CDR2 YFSETQ. V was pared by 2 bases and J by 4 bases, with 18 bases between. CDR3 loop: CASSFFFDSSSTEAFF. CDR3 DNA: TGCGCCAGCAGCTTCTTCTTCGACTCCTCTAGCACTGAAGCTTTCTTT.

This chain uses TRBV27 with TRBJ2-3; maybe TRBD2 (5 bases). V dropped 5 bases and J dropped 4 bases, with 10 bases sitting between them. CDR1 is MNHEY and CDR2 is SMNVEV in the germline V gene (reference sequence). This CDR3 contains 13 residues. CDR3 amino acids: CASSALAPDTQYF. In DNA form, the CDR3 reads TGTGCCAGCAGTGCTCTAGCCCCAGATACGCAGTATTTT.

V is TRBV27 and J is TRBJ1-5, with TRBD1 identical over 12 bases. V was pared by 2 bases and J by 1 base, with 6 bases of the junction left unmatched. Germline V lookup: CDR1 MNHEY, CDR2 SMNVEV (reference sequence). This CDR3 has 18 amino acids. The CDR3 sequence is CASSLGTGGAVSNQPQHF. Written as DNA, the CDR3 is TGTGCCAGCAGTTTAGGGACAGGGGGCGCCGTCAGCAATCAGCCCCAGCATTTT.

The rearrangement links TRBV10-1 to TRBJ2-5; TRBD2 might be the D (6 bases). This CDR3 comprises 14 residues. Between the trimmed V and J ends, which lost 6 bases and 2 bases, there was a span of 13 bases. Germline V gene lookup returns CDR1 WNHNN and CDR2 SYGVQD (reference sequence). The CDR3, as DNA: TGCGCCAGCAGCCTTCGGGGGACTCAAGAGACCCAGTACTTC. Its translation: CASSLRGTQETQYF.

V usage is TRBV5-1 and J usage is TRBJ1-1; D call uncertain. This CDR3 comprises 16 residues. Germline CDR1 and CDR2: SGHRS and YFSETQ. V was pared by 0 bases and J by 1 base, with 13 bases between. The CDR3 here is CASSLEMGSWNTEAFF. The CDR3 nucleotides read TGCGCCAGCAGCTTGGAGATGGGCAGTTGGAACACTGAAGCTTTCTTT.

The rearrangement joins TRBV2 to TRBJ1-5, with 7 bases aligning to TRBD1. The trim removed 4 bases at V and 2 bases at J, leaving 2 bases unmatched. Germline V gene lookup returns CDR1 SNHLY and CDR2 FYNNEI. The CDR3 consists of 14 residues. This CDR3 is CASSGQGGNQPQHF. The DNA for the CDR3 is TGTGCCAGCAGTGGACAGGGAGGCAATCAGCCCCAGCATTTT. The variable domain in full, completed from reference TRBV2 and TRBJ1-5, reads EPEVTQTPSHQVTQMGQEVILRCVPISNHLYFYWYRQILGQKVEFLVSFYNNEISEKSEIFDDQFSVERPDGSNFTLKIRSTKLEDSAMYFCASSGQGGNQPQHFGDGTRLSIL.

The gene calls are TRBV30 and TRBJ2-7; 9 nucleotides align to TRBD2. V lost 8 bases to trimming and J lost 0 bases; unmatched junction nucleotides: 2. The germline CDR1 and CDR2 sequences are GTSNPN and SVGIG (reference sequence). This CDR3 spans 12 amino acids. The CDR3 reads CAHSGSSYEQYF. Here the CDR3 DNA reads TGTGCCCATAGCGGGAGCTCCTACGAGCAGTACTTC.

This rearrangement joins TRBV11-2 to TRBJ2-2; the match to TRBD2 covers 7 bases. CDR1 is SGHAT and CDR2 is FQNNGV in the germline V gene. The CDR3 totals 14 residues. V gave up 5 bases and J gave up 5 bases; unmatched junction bases: 5. The CDR3 DNA reads as TGTGCCAGCAGCACCCGACTAGCTACCGGGGAGCTGTTTTTT. Translated: CASSTRLATGELFF. Supplemented by reference TRBV11-2 and TRBJ2-2, the full variable domain reads EAGVAQSPRYKIIEKRQSVAFWCNPISGHATLYWYQQILGQGPKLLIQFQNNGVVDDSQLPKDRFSAERLKGVDSTLKIQPAKLEDSAVYLCASSTRLATGELFFGEGSRLTVL.

The gene calls are TRBV9 and TRBJ2-1, with 9 bases lining up with TRBD2. The CDR3 spans 16 residues. CDR1 and CDR2 from the germline V gene are SGDLS and YYNGEE. Unmatched junction bases numbered 11, after V lost 5 bases and J lost 5 bases. The CDR3 nucleotides read TGTGCCAGCAGGCATGGTGGGGGCGGGAGGGACAATGAGCAGTTCTTC. Amino acids: CASRHGGGGRDNEQFF.

The chain uses TRBV7-6 and TRBJ2-1; 7 bases align to TRBD2. From germline, CDR1 is SGHVS and CDR2 FNYEAQ. The CDR3 runs to 14 residues. After removal of 0 bases from V and 7 bases from J, the junction contained 3 bases not matched to a gene. The CDR3 sequence: CASSLAGGRNEQFF. The CDR3 region has the DNA TGTGCCAGCAGCTTAGCGGGAGGGCGTAATGAGCAGTTCTTC.

V is TRBV9 and J is TRBJ2-2, with a weak D call TRBD1 (6 bases). V shed 1 base and J shed 5 bases, with 12 bases lying between them. This CDR3 comprises 15 residues. Germline-derived CDR1 and CDR2 are SGDLS and YYNGEE. CDR3 DNA sequence: TGTGCCAGCAGCGTAACAGGGAAACCGACCGGGGAGCTGTTTTTT. It translates to CASSVTGKPTGELFF.

V gene TRBV6-2 or TRBV6-3 combines with J gene TRBJ2-1; perhaps TRBD2 as D (6 bases). The CDR3 contains 15 residues. The V gene's germline CDR1 is MNHEY and CDR2 SVGEGT. The V end was cut by 6 bases, the J end by 4 bases, with 16 bases between. The CDR3 region has the DNA TGTGCCAGCAGCCTATCAGGGAGGTTATACAATGAGCAGTTCTTC. Its translation is CASSLSGRLYNEQFF.

V gene TRBV6-2 or TRBV6-3 combines with J gene TRBJ1-6; D ambiguous. Trimming stripped 0 bases from V and 5 bases from J, with 14 bases between. The CDR3 length is 17 residues. Germline values: CDR1 MNHEY, CDR2 SVGEGT. The CDR3 region is CASSYSLQARNNSPLHF. The DNA for the CDR3 is TGTGCCAGCAGTTACTCGTTGCAGGCTCGAAATAATTCACCCCTCCACTTT.

The gene calls are TRBV9 and TRBJ2-1, with unresolved D. Looked up from germline, CDR1 is SGDLS and CDR2 is YYNGEE. Deletions cut 0 bases from V and 12 bases from J, with 16 bases between. CDR3 size: 14 residues. This CDR3 reads CASSVDLNAGGQFF. In DNA, the CDR3 is TGTGCCAGCAGCGTAGACCTAAATGCAGGTGGGCAGTTCTTC.

This chain connects TRBV28 to TRBJ2-5, with 12 bases aligning to TRBD2. There are 17 residues in the CDR3. Germline CDR1 MDHEN, CDR2 SYDVKM. Germline trimming cut 4 bases from V and 3 bases from J; bases unmatched to any gene: 9. The CDR3 sequence is CASSSPRLAGDKETQYF. In nucleotides, the CDR3 is TGTGCCAGCAGTTCCCCCAGACTAGCGGGGGATAAAGAGACCCAGTACTTC.

CDR3 DNA sequence: TGTGCCAGCAGTTTAAGGCCAATAACTAGATTCTCCTACGAGCAGTACTTC. Its translation is CASSLRPITRFSYEQYF. This chain connects TRBV27 to TRBJ2-7, with D tentatively TRBD2 (5 bases). The CDR3 covers 17 residues. Germline loops: CDR1 MNHEY, CDR2 SMNVEV (reference sequence). Trimming removed 2 bases at V and 0 bases at J, with 17 bases between.